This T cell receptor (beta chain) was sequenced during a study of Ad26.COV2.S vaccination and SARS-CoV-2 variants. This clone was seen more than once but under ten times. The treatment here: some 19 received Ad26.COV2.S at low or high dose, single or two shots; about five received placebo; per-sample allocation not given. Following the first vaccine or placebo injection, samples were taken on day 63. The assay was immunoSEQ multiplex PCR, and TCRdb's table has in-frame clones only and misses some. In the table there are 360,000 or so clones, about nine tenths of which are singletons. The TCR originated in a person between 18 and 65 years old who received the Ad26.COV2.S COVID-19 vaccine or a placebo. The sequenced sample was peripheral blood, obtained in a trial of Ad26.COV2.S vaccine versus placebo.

The CDR3 bases are TGTGCCAGCAGCTTAGTCTTAGACAGGGGAGGCTATGGCTACACCTTC. Residues: CASSLVLDRGGYGYTF. V and J are TRBV7-9 and TRBJ1-2; 8 nucleotides align to TRBD1. J gave up 4 bases and V 1 base, and 8 bases lay outside the gene matches. The germline V gene encodes CDR1 SEHNR and CDR2 FQNEAQ (reference sequence). The CDR3 consists of 16 residues.